This is a list of T cell receptor beta chains from one sample in a study of blood T cell repertoires in COVID-19. Clones were sequenced by immunoSEQ multiplex PCR, and TCRdb holds only the in-frame ones, with some missing. The top ten clones hold 1.9% of a sample with 330,000 or so clones, about 87% of them seen once. The sequenced sample consisted of PBMCs or T cells enriched from blood (not recorded which). These receptors were taken from a man between 40 and 49 years old in a cohort exposed to, infected with or recovered from COVID-19 (not recorded which). The CDR3 runs from the conserved cysteine through the conserved F or W. Each record gives: V gene, D gene, J gene, clone size, CDR3 DNA, CDR3 protein. D genes are given only for firm matches. Expanded clones are given a class, and other clones once, few, many or no size at all.

V gene: TRBV6-5
D gene: TRBD1
J gene: TRBJ1-4
clone size: .
CDR3 DNA: TGTGCCACCAGGGGGAGGGGTGAAAAACTGTTTTTT
CDR3 protein: CATRGRGEKLFF

V gene: TRBV7-2
D gene: .
J gene: TRBJ2-7
clone size: .
CDR3 DNA: TGTGCCAGCAGCAATCGATGGCAGGGCTACGAGCAGTACTTC
CDR3 protein: CASSNRWQGYEQYF

V gene: TRBV5-1
D gene: TRBD2
J gene: TRBJ2-2
clone size: .
CDR3 DNA: TGCGCCAGCAGCCAAAGGCCTCGGGCGGGAGGCTATACCGGGGAGCTGTTTTTT
CDR3 protein: CASSQRPRAGGYTGELFF

V gene: TRBV19
D gene: TRBD1
J gene: TRBJ1-4
clone size: .
CDR3 DNA: TGTGCCAGTAGTTTGACAGGGAACGAAAAACTGTTTTTT
CDR3 protein: CASSLTGNEKLFF

V gene: TRBV27
D gene: .
J gene: TRBJ2-7
clone size: .
CDR3 DNA: TGTGCCAGCAGTTTTACTTCCGGGACCTACGAGCAGTACTTC
CDR3 protein: CASSFTSGTYEQYF

V gene: TRBV10-3
D gene: .
J gene: TRBJ2-7
clone size: .
CDR3 DNA: TGTGCCATCAGTGCCCTAACCTACGAGCAGTACTTC
CDR3 protein: CAISALTYEQYF

V gene: TRBV6-5
D gene: .
J gene: TRBJ2-7
clone size: .
CDR3 DNA: TGTGCCAGCAGTTACGCGGCCATCAACGAGCAGTACTTC
CDR3 protein: CASSYAAINEQYF

V gene: TRBV5-1
D gene: TRBD2
J gene: TRBJ2-1
clone size: once
CDR3 DNA: TGCGCCAGCAGGCCCCTAGGGACTAGCTCGACTGAGCAGTTCTTC
CDR3 protein: CASRPLGTSSTEQFF

V gene: TRBV28
D gene: .
J gene: TRBJ1-2
clone size: .
CDR3 DNA: TGTGCCAGCAGTTTACCCCGGCCGGTCCGGGATGGCTACACCTTC
CDR3 protein: CASSLPRPVRDGYTF

V gene: TRBV7-7
D gene: TRBD2
J gene: TRBJ2-3
clone size: .
CDR3 DNA: TGTGCCAGCAGCCCTAGCGGAACTAGCACAGATACGCAGTATTTT
CDR3 protein: CASSPSGTSTDTQYF

V gene: TRBV14
D gene: TRBD1
J gene: TRBJ1-2
clone size: .
CDR3 DNA: TGTGCCAGCAGCCCCCTTCGGGGACAGGGAGGCTATGGCTACACCTTC
CDR3 protein: CASSPLRGQGGYGYTF

V gene: TRBV19
D gene: .
J gene: TRBJ2-7
clone size: .
CDR3 DNA: TGTGCCAGTAGTAGCACCGGGACAAACTCCTACGAGCAGTACTTC
CDR3 protein: CASSSTGTNSYEQYF

V gene: TRBV3-1/TRBV3-2
D gene: .
J gene: TRBJ2-1
clone size: .
CDR3 DNA: TGTGCCAGCAGCCTTCGACTAGGCAACAATGAGCAGTTCTTC
CDR3 protein: CASSLRLGNNEQFF

V gene: TRBV5-1
D gene: TRBD1
J gene: TRBJ1-3
clone size: .
CDR3 DNA: TGCGCCAGCAGCTTGGATCCGACAGGGGCCTCTGGAAACACCATATATTTT
CDR3 protein: CASSLDPTGASGNTIYF